One and the same sample provided the 23 T cell receptor beta chains below, sequenced in a study of T cells in Graves' hyperthyroidism and ophthalmopathy. It was RNA transcripts that yielded the amplified TCR beta CDR3 regions. Carried out on the TCR CDR3, a first-round RT-PCR used the HTBI primer set. TCRdb independently ran MiXCR on the multiplex PCR reads; one entry per CDR3 protein. The table includes some 420,000 distinct CDR3 sequences, approximately 13% detected once. The source material was blood. These receptors were obtained from a woman aged 18-35 years with Graves' hyperthyroidism.

This clonotype was observed at least ten times. The chain uses TRBV6-1 and TRBJ1-5; a possible D gene is TRBD1 (6 bases). The germline gives CDR1 MNHNS, CDR2 SASEGT. CDR3 length: 14 amino acids. The V and J ends lost 6 bases and 0 bases respectively, with 9 bases between them. CDR3 sequence: CASRTGISNQPQHF. CDR3 bases: TGTGCCAGCAGGACAGGAATTAGCAATCAGCCCCAGCATTTT.

The sample holds many counts of this clonotype. The chain is built from TRBV5-6 and TRBJ2-1; no firm D call. Germline values: CDR1 SGHDT, CDR2 YYEEEE. V was pared by 2 bases and J by 2 bases, with 14 bases between. The CDR3 sequence is 16 residues long. CDR3 sequence reads: CASSFWAGIAYNEQFF. The CDR3 nucleotides are TGTGCCAGCAGCTTTTGGGCCGGAATAGCCTACAATGAGCAGTTCTTC.

To note about this clonotype: One end of the junction varies from germline; a read error may be responsible. This rearrangement joins TRBV6-4 to TRBJ2-2; TRBD2 matches at 12 bases. This CDR3 contains 16 residues. Per the germline V gene, CDR1 is MRHNA and CDR2 is SNTAGT. This chain's CDR3 is CTSSDRLAGATGELFF. CDR3 bases: TGTACCAGCAGTGACAGACTAGCGGGAGCCACCGGGGAGCTGTTTTTT.

This clonotype occurred a few times. This chain connects TRBV5-1 to TRBJ1-1, with D hard to call. CDR1 is SGHRS, CDR2 YFSETQ, per germline. V lost 6 bases to trimming and J lost 7 bases, with 16 bases between them. The CDR3 loop spans 13 amino acids. CDR3 sequence: CASTDQTKVEAFF. The DNA of the CDR3 is TGCGCCAGCACTGATCAGACAAAAGTTGAAGCTTTCTTT.

This clonotype was seen a few times. This chain connects TRBV19 to TRBJ2-3; no clear D. The CDR3 runs to 13 residues. V was shortened by 6 bases and J by 4 bases, with 11 bases between the two germline ends. Germline lookup yields CDR1 LNHDA and CDR2 SQIVND (reference sequence). The CDR3 region is CASRPVGSDTQYF. The CDR3 bases are TGTGCCAGTAGGCCGGTGGGGTCAGATACGCAGTATTTT.

At least ten counts were recorded for this clonotype. The rearrangement links TRBV5-1 to TRBJ2-1; 10 bases are shared with TRBD2. The CDR3 is made up of 14 amino acids. V dropped 0 bases and J dropped 10; count of bases not matched to a gene: 4. CDR1 is SGHRS and CDR2 is YFSETQ in the germline V gene. The CDR3 here is CASSLVTSGNEQFF. CDR3 nucleotide sequence: TGCGCCAGCAGCTTGGTTACTAGCGGGAACGAGCAGTTCTTC.

This clonotype has only a few counts. The genes are TRBV5-6 and TRBJ1-5; TRBD1 is a possible D gene (5 bases). The ends were cut back, 1 base at V and 0 bases at J, with 14 bases in the middle. CDR3 length equals 17 residues. The germline CDR1 and CDR2 sequences are SGHDT and YYEEEE. The CDR3 DNA sequence: TGTGCCAGCAGCTTGACATCAGGGCCCCATAGCAATCAGCCCCAGCATTTT. It codes for CASSLTSGPHSNQPQHF.

This clonotype turned up a few times. The V call is TRBV6-2 or TRBV6-3, the J call TRBJ2-2, with 8 bases fitting TRBD2. V dropped 4 bases and J dropped 13; count of bases not matched to a gene: 14. Germline CDR1 is MNHEY and CDR2 is SVGEGT. There are 15 residues in the CDR3. CDR3 loop: CASSSVSGRNTRLFF. The CDR3 nucleotides are TGTGCCAGCAGTTCCGTCAGCGGGAGAAATACTAGGCTGTTTTTT.

The chain has TRBV4-2 and TRBJ1-2; 7 bases map to TRBD1. The V gene's germline CDR1 is LGHNA and CDR2 YNFKEQ. After removal of 6 bases from V and 2 bases from J, the junction contained 6 bases not matched to a gene. The length of the CDR3 is 14 residues. The DNA of the CDR3 is TGTGCCAGCAGTCCGGGACAGCTGAACTATGGCTACACCTTC. Translation gives CASSPGQLNYGYTF.

This chain joins TRBV5-1 and TRBJ2-2; perhaps TRBD1 as D (5 bases). Germline CDR1 SGHRS, CDR2 YFSETQ. V shed 0 bases and J shed 4 bases, with 13 bases lying between them. CDR3 length equals 16 residues. The CDR3 DNA reads TGCGCCAGCAGCTTGGAAGCAGGGTGGGCCACCGGGGAGCTGTTTTTT. Translated: CASSLEAGWATGELFF.

The table lists this clonotype with many counts. V usage is TRBV20-1 and J usage is TRBJ2-7, with TRBD2 as a possible D gene (5 bases). With 1 base removed from V and 4 bases from J, the gap between germline ends came to 11 bases. The germline gives CDR1 DFQATT, CDR2 SNEGSKA (reference sequence). CDR3 size: 13 residues. CDR3 coding DNA: TGCAGTGCTAGAGGGAAACTAGTATACGAGCAGTACTTC. Its translation: CSARGKLVYEQYF.

This clonotype has at least ten counts. The chain has TRBV7-2 and TRBJ2-3; no definite D call. V was shortened by 5 bases and J by 6 bases, with 12 bases between the two germline ends. CDR3 length: 13 amino acids. From germline, CDR1 is SGHTA and CDR2 FQGNSA. Here the CDR3 reads CASSLKAGDTQYF. For the CDR3, the DNA is TGTGCCAGCAGCCTGAAAGCCGGGGATACGCAGTATTTT.

This clonotype appeared a few times. The rearrangement uses TRBV4-2 and TRBJ2-2; TRBD1 is a possible D gene (6 bases). Germline V gene lookup returns CDR1 LGHNA and CDR2 YNFKEQ. This CDR3 comprises 15 residues. Trimming left V 1 base short and J 1 base short, with 7 bases between. The CDR3: CASSQGGQNTGELFF. DNA for the CDR3: TGTGCCAGCAGCCAAGGGGGACAGAACACCGGGGAGCTGTTTTTT.

V is TRBV6-1 and J is TRBJ2-7; 7 positions agree with TRBD1. The CDR3 covers 12 residues. Germline values: CDR1 MNHNS, CDR2 SASEGT. V lost 7 bases and J lost 6; bases outside the gene matches: 6. The CDR3: CASNDRVVEQYF. In DNA, the CDR3 is TGTGCCAGCAATGACAGGGTCGTCGAGCAGTACTTC.

This clonotype has a count of ten or more. The chain employs TRBV12-3 or TRBV12-4 and TRBJ2-7; no firm D call. The CDR3 is made up of 14 amino acids. Trimming stripped 8 bases from V and 2 bases from J, with 16 bases between. The CDR3 sequence is CASSPPSGPYEQYF. DNA for the CDR3: TGTGCCAGCTCACCCCCCTCCGGGCCCTACGAGCAGTACTTC.

V and J are TRBV6-1 and TRBJ1-6; the D is unclear. Germline lookup yields CDR1 MNHNS and CDR2 SASEGT. The CDR3 runs to 15 residues. Deletions cut 3 bases from V and 6 bases from J, with 12 bases between. CDR3 in DNA: TGTGCCAGCAGTGAGGGCCAGGCCCGTAATTCACCCCTCCACTTT. The encoded protein is CASSEGQARNSPLHF.

The chain joins TRBV28 to TRBJ1-1, with D unresolved. The V end lost 5 bases, the J end lost 9 bases, and 10 bases lay between the germline ends. The CDR3 contains 11 residues. CDR1 MDHEN and CDR2 SYDVKM come from the germline V gene. The CDR3 region is CASSEYDQAFF. Here the CDR3 DNA reads TGTGCCAGCAGTGAATATGACCAAGCTTTCTTT.

The rearrangement uses TRBV28 and TRBJ1-4; possibly TRBD1 for D (6 bases). Trimming took off 4 bases at V and 4 bases at J, with 13 bases between the two ends. This CDR3 has 15 residues. Germline lookup yields CDR1 MDHEN and CDR2 SYDVKM. CDR3 bases: TGTGCCAGCAGTTCCTTGGGGGCCATTAATGAAAAACTGTTTTTT. Protein: CASSSLGAINEKLFF.

Turning to this clonotype: A single base separates this from a much larger clone, so it may be a read error. DNA of the CDR3: TGTGCCAGCAGCTTGGGGATCATGAACACTGAAGCTTTCTTT. It specifies CASSLGIMNTEAFF. The V gene is TRBV5-4, the J gene TRBJ1-1; unclear D gene. The CDR3 is made up of 14 amino acids. From germline, CDR1 is SGHNT and CDR2 YYREEE (reference sequence). Trimming removed 0 bases from V and 0 bases from J, with 6 bases in between.

There are a few counts of this clonotype. This chain connects TRBV7-9 to TRBJ1-2; D is perhaps TRBD1 (5 bases). Trimming took 2 bases from V and 6 from J, leaving 10 bases between them. In germline, CDR1 is SEHNR, CDR2 FQNEAQ (reference sequence). This CDR3 has 13 amino acids. The CDR3 region is CASSLLGDHGYTF. The CDR3 DNA reads as TGTGCCAGCAGCTTATTAGGGGACCATGGCTACACCTTC.

V usage is TRBV11-2 and J usage is TRBJ2-4, with 8 bases fitting TRBD2. CDR3 size: 13 residues. The germline V gene encodes CDR1 SGHAT and CDR2 FQNNGV. Trimming took 5 bases from V and 11 from J; bases not matched to a gene: 8. The CDR3 loop is CASSQAGRGVQYF. CDR3 nucleotide sequence: TGTGCCAGCAGCCAAGCAGGGCGGGGGGTTCAGTACTTC.

This clonotype has a count of ten or more. The chain employs TRBV5-5 and TRBJ2-1; weak D call: TRBD2 (5 bases). V was pared by 0 bases and J by 7 bases, with 14 bases between. The CDR3 sequence is 15 residues long. Looked up from germline, CDR1 is SGHKS and CDR2 is YYEKEE (reference sequence). This CDR3 is CASSLAAAGGNEQFF. As DNA, the CDR3 is TGTGCCAGCAGCTTGGCGGCGGCGGGCGGGAATGAGCAGTTCTTC.

The chain uses TRBV7-8 and TRBJ2-7; TRBD2 matches 8 bases. V was pared by 8 bases and J by 4 bases, with 13 bases of the junction left unmatched. This CDR3 region has 15 residues. Germline assignment: CDR1 SGHVS and CDR2 FQNEAQ. CDR3 nucleotide sequence: TGTGCCAGCTCGATTTGGGGGACTAGAGGGTACGAGCAGTACTTC. It specifies CASSIWGTRGYEQYF.